This TCR beta chain is drawn from a study of blood T cell repertoires in COVID-19. Study summary: Collection of acute and convalescent COVID-19 samples took place in the United States, Italy and Spain. T cells, B-cell-depleted T cells, or PBMCs provided the cDNA or gDNA that served as material.

In the original workflow: Estimation of nucleated cell counts was performed using reference gene primer amplification. Assay: immunoSEQ multiplex PCR; the TCRdb copy retains only in-frame clones and omits some. V, J and clone size reflect that table, while D and trimming were determined from the DNA. The top ten hold roughly 0.7% of the sample, which has approximately 210,000 clones, about 85% seen once. CDR3 length: 11 residues. V lost 7 bases and J 5 bases, leaving 11 bases between the germline ends. Germline V gives CDR1 SQVTM, CDR2 ANQGSEA. The sequencing sample was made of peripheral blood. The chain carries TRBV29-1 and TRBJ1-2, with D maybe TRBD1 (6 bases). The sequence was collected from a man between 35 and 55 years old with acute or convalescent COVID-19. The CDR3 sequence: CSAGDIYGYTF. CDR3 coding DNA: TGCAGCGCTGGGGACATTTATGGCTACACCTTC.